The rows below give T cell receptor beta chains drawn from one sample of a study of cytomegalovirus exposure and HLA in healthy donors. Assay: immunoSEQ multiplex PCR; the TCRdb copy retains only in-frame clones and omits some. The repertoire has about 120,000 clones, about 83% of them found once; the top ten carry around 1.9%. Source material: PBMCs. The source of these receptors is a young woman in good health and CMV-seronegative. CDR3s include the opening cysteine and the closing phenylalanine or tryptophan. A D gene is named only where the DNA matches it firmly. Size is omitted from some rows. Given values are once, few, many or a class for expanded clones.

clone_size,j_call,d_call,v_call,cdr3_aa,cdr3_nt
-,TRBJ2-1,TRBD2,TRBV10-1,CASSPWASGGQQFF,TGCGCCAGCAGTCCATGGGCTAGCGGGGGACAGCAGTTCTTC
-,TRBJ2-3,-,TRBV5-1,CASSLRWTTNTDTQYF,TGCGCCAGCAGCTTGAGGTGGACTACAAACACAGATACGCAGTATTTT
-,TRBJ1-2,-,TRBV7-2,CASSLVASSYGYTF,TGTGCCAGCAGCTTAGTGGCCTCTAGCTATGGCTACACCTTC
-,TRBJ2-7,TRBD1,TRBV5-1,CASSSGTGAPYEQYF,TGCGCCAGCAGCTCGGGGACAGGGGCCCCCTACGAGCAGTACTTC
-,TRBJ1-2,-,TRBV5-5,CASSLGSQVANYGYTF,TGTGCCAGCAGCTTGGGGTCGCAGGTAGCTAACTATGGCTACACCTTC
-,TRBJ2-7,TRBD1,TRBV13,CASSGQESSYEQYF,TGTGCCAGCAGCGGACAGGAGAGCTCCTACGAGCAGTACTTC
few,TRBJ1-6,TRBD1,TRBV28,CASSFNRGSPLHF,TGTGCCAGCAGTTTTAACAGGGGTTCACCCCTCCACTTT
-,TRBJ1-5,-,TRBV19,CASRRGREPGQPQHF,TGTGCCAGTAGACGAGGCCGGGAGCCAGGCCAGCCCCAGCATTTT
-,TRBJ2-7,-,TRBV28,CASTPPGKSYEQYF,TGTGCCAGCACCCCCCCAGGAAAGTCCTACGAGCAGTACTTC
-,TRBJ1-2,-,TRBV7-2,CASSLAQGLRGYTF,TGTGCCAGCAGCTTAGCTCAGGGGTTACGTGGCTACACCTTC
-,TRBJ1-2,-,TRBV7-2,CASSLAPRWNYGYTF,TGTGCCAGCAGCTTAGCCCCCAGGTGGAACTATGGCTACACCTTC
-,TRBJ1-1,-,TRBV5-1,CASSSSGTEAFF,TGCGCCAGCAGCTCCTCAGGTACTGAAGCTTTCTTT
-,TRBJ2-1,-,TRBV27,CASSLLSPGNEQFF,TGTGCCAGCAGTTTACTGTCGCCAGGCAATGAGCAGTTCTTC
once,TRBJ2-5,TRBD1,TRBV5-1,CASNIGQGETQYF,TGCGCCAGCAACATCGGACAGGGAGAGACCCAGTACTTC
-,TRBJ2-7,-,TRBV7-2,CASSLGQRYYEQYF,TGTGCCAGCAGCCTTGGACAGCGATACTACGAGCAGTACTTC
once,TRBJ1-4,TRBD1,TRBV30,CAWRPGQGSTNEKLFF,TGTGCCTGGCGACCGGGACAGGGCTCAACTAATGAAAAACTGTTTTTT
-,TRBJ2-1,-,TRBV27,CASSPPRLAGSYNEQFF,TGTGCCAGCAGTCCCCCTCGGCTAGCCGGCTCCTACAATGAGCAGTTCTTC
-,TRBJ2-3,-,TRBV11-2,CATALRGTTDTQYF,TGTGCCACCGCGCTGCGGGGCACCACAGATACGCAGTATTTT
-,TRBJ2-7,TRBD1,TRBV27,CASSSPGQGAHEQYF,TGTGCCAGCAGTTCCCCGGGACAGGGGGCCCACGAGCAGTACTTC
-,TRBJ2-7,-,TRBV7-8,CASSSSWTINEQYF,TGTGCCAGCAGCTCCTCTTGGACAATCAACGAGCAGTACTTC
-,TRBJ2-1,-,TRBV7-8,CASSAKGTPRENEQFF,TGTGCCAGCAGCGCCAAGGGGACTCCTCGGGAGAATGAGCAGTTCTTC
-,TRBJ1-1,-,TRBV4-3,CASSQPPTGGTEAFF,TGCGCCAGCAGCCAACCCCCCACCGGGGGCACTGAAGCTTTCTTT
-,TRBJ1-1,TRBD1,TRBV10-3,CAISESQTGSLRNTEAFF,TGTGCCATCAGTGAGTCTCAGACAGGGTCCTTAAGGAACACTGAAGCTTTCTTT
-,TRBJ1-1,-,TRBV7-2,CASSGGGYTEAFF,TGTGCCAGCAGCGGAGGTGGTTACACTGAAGCTTTCTTT